This entry describes one TCR beta chain. Its antigen is not yet known. Per-base quality was not reported, and no clone a single base away is much larger than it. Library prep was done by the immunoSEQ multiplex PCR assay. A mixture of 60 forward primers for TCR Vbeta segments and 13 reverse primers for TCR Jbeta segments was used in the multiplex PCR. A multiplex PCR assay on genomic DNA amplified the CDR3 region of rearranged TCR beta genes. The amplified TCR beta libraries were sequenced on the Illumina HiSeq System as 87-base-pair reads. The study's own analysis went as follows. A later analysis counted some 80 million unique TCR beta chains across the roughly 700 repertoires, and roughly 10 million of these chains were shared by at least two donors. To remove PCR and sequencing errors, raw reads were error-corrected and collapsed into unique sequences using a nearest-neighbor algorithm that merged closely related sequences. To assign V, D and J gene segments, CDR3 sequences were aligned to IMGT reference sequences. For a sequence to be retained, a match of at least six nucleotides to both a V gene segment and a J gene segment was required. Rearrangements were called productive when the CDR3 lacked stop codons and stayed in frame with V and J; all others were non-productive. CDR3 was defined by IMGT convention, running from the second conserved V-encoded cysteine to the conserved J-encoded phenylalanine. The earlier analysis of 500 to 650 of the donors excluded any sequence lacking an unambiguous match to a single V gene segment. An earlier analysis of 500 to 600 of the donors classified V segments as functional when productive rearrangements were above 56.7% and as segregating when the standard deviation between donors was above 5%. A statistical classification framework was developed to diagnose cytomegalovirus status using the catalog of TCR beta chain sequences. A later analysis assigned V and J genes by comparing TCR nucleotide sequences with IMGT/GENE-DB human TR gene sequences. The TCRdist pipeline was used in a later analysis to assign CDR3 sequences and most-parsimonious VDJ recombination scenarios. A later analysis defined each TCR beta chain by its CDR3 amino acid sequence plus V-gene family, and excluded reads lacking a unique V-gene family. As a way to deal with suspected cross-contamination and a sequencing artifact, a later analysis dropped approximately 590 nucleotide sequences that were highly shared and had low generation probability. For each public chain, a later analysis derived a clonal expansion index from normalized ranks of inferred template counts within each repertoire. Generation probabilities in a later analysis came from a VDJ recombination model fitted to out-of-frame rearrangements, and those results were checked against IGoR. A later analysis scored TCR-TCR, TCR-HLA and TCR-CMV co-occurrence with hypergeometric tests, applying a repertoire-size bias correction to TCR pairs. To estimate false discovery rates, a later analysis permuted the HLA or CMV assignments 20 times. In a later analysis, co-occurring TCRs were grouped using DBSCAN, with TCRdist sequence similarity added in when clustering inside HLA-allele-positive subsets. Repertoires with fewer than 30,000 or more than 120,000 public chains were left out of co-occurrence clustering, as were five repertoires with anomalous nucleotide sharing. Here the immuneACCESS table is served through TCRdb, limited to in-frame sequences with V and J called. Missing clones are a known gap in these copies; in checked studies unresolved V genes cover under half, and the rest lacks a known reason. V and J calls and clone size follow that table, whereas D and trimming were derived from the DNA. The sample records 100,000 to 150,000 clones, over 60% of which are singletons. Of the sample, roughly 3.2% is held by the ten largest clones.

This record belongs to a study of cytomegalovirus exposure and HLA in healthy donors (TCRdb year 2017). Regarding the study in general: In an earlier analysis of around 540 of the donors, roughly 300 Gb of sequence data and 95 million to 130 million unique TCR beta sequences from roughly 180 million T cells were reported. A later analysis re-examined previously published TCR beta repertoires from about 670 donors and added high-resolution HLA genotyping to investigate patterns of TCR occurrence. Among the 398 genotyped donors, 81% belonged to the genetic ancestry cluster associated with self-reported Caucasian donors. An earlier analysis of 587 of the donors applied high-throughput TCR beta sequencing to assess whether each TCR beta V gene segment acted as functional or pseudogenic. Across approximately 400 genotyped donors of the cohort, an average of approximately 200,000 unique TCR beta nucleotide sequences per donor were sequenced, and roughly 17% of those sequences were non-productive. Because of strong linkage in the cohort, roughly five DR-DQ haplotypes were treated as single units for association and clustering. Using immunosequencing, the study profiled T cell repertoires from fewer than 700 subjects and related those repertoires to cytomegalovirus serostatus. HLA typing covered class I and class II loci at four-digit resolution. Donor age, sex, ethnicity and CMV serostatus were compiled alongside the repertoire data. To predict cytomegalovirus infection status, the study combined high-throughput TCR immunosequencing, statistical association of individual TCRs with disease status, and machine learning. Along with the roughly 700-subject first cohort, a separate validation cohort of over a hundred different subjects was used. Rather than using new phenotypic data, the later analysis identified candidate immune exposures from TCR beta sequences and from how often those sequences occurred across donors. A later genetic analysis took genome-wide SNP genotypes for about three fifths of the 666 donors and used that subset as a discovery cohort. The number of typed donors differed by locus: roughly 620-630 for A, B, C, DRB1 and DQB1; some 500 for DQA1; roughly 600 for DPA1; and about 450 for DPB1. An early release that covered about 600 HLA-typed donors contained about 300 gigabases of sequencing data and tens of millions of unique TCR sequences. All discovery cohort repertoires had been generated using a single sequencing platform. The study was designed to test whether signatures of past pathogen exposure could be identified by cataloging public T cell receptors.

In total, approximately 700 healthy bone marrow donors made up the cohort. All cohort members were sampled while nominally healthy, although unrecorded immune exposures were likely present. The donor tested CMV seronegative and was one of the 352 seronegative cohort members. Each donor provided a peripheral blood sample, and peripheral blood mononuclear cells were used for TCR beta sequencing. Genomic DNA extraction from the blood cell samples was performed with the Qiagen DNeasy Blood Extraction Kit. What the work shows at the level of the full study, not this receptor alone: In the study, about 150 TCR beta chains were listed as associated with cytomegalovirus. While some public TCRs were present in many individuals, most TCR sequences turned up only very rarely across donors. A cluster of highly shared sequence variants was judged likely to be a technical artifact of the sequencing pipeline. In a later analysis, several top co-occurrence clusters were reported to appear linked to parvovirus B19, influenza, CMV and Epstein-Barr virus. Immune exposure information for the cohort was limited to CMV serostatus. A later analysis associated about 17,000 TCR beta sequences with specific HLA alleles at a false discovery rate of 0.05. Correlated functional status among segregating V segments might be attributable to linkage disequilibrium, but an unknown experimental factor could not be ruled out. According to a later analysis, TCR association rates differed among HLA loci, with DRB1 alleles showing the most associated TCRs and HLA-C alleles showing the fewest. The cohort was sequenced for TCR beta chains only, and without alpha or paired-chain data the features that could be detected were limited. A later analysis found that HLA-associated TCR beta chains were more clonally expanded and had lower generation probabilities than equally common non-associated chains. In both the original and validation cohorts, the classifier was reported to diagnose cytomegalovirus status with high specificity and sensitivity. When HLA alleles, especially DR and DQ, strongly co-occurred, TCR associations were difficult to assign to individual alleles. A further reported finding was that TCR beta sequences accurately predicted the HLA-A and HLA-B alleles for most subjects in the first cohort. In a later genetic analysis, a missense DCLRE1C variant was associated with V-gene and J-gene trimming of TCR beta chains, and the association was replicated in an independent cohort. Presence/absence analyses assumed roughly uniform sequencing depth across donors, an assumption that may not hold. A later analysis found that most CMV-associated TCR beta chains appeared HLA-restricted, with HLA associations seemingly driven largely by CMV exposure. Compared with the roughly 670-donor mean, donors in an Asian-associated ancestry cluster had fewer N-insertions in productive TCRs, according to a later genetic analysis. According to the authors, the approach could potentially be generalized to other disease states and immunological phenotypes. Because counts were too low, some 16 rarely observed V segments, including chromosome 9 orphons, were excluded from the earlier analysis of around 640 of the donors. Because some donors lacked HLA typing at each locus, the association tests relied only on the typed subset. An earlier analysis of approximately 500 of the donors showed that most TCR beta V segments appeared in productive rearrangements either about 87% or about 30% of the time, which broadly matched IMGT annotations. Three of the identified cytomegalovirus-associated TCR beta chains were confirmed in vitro to be specific for cytomegalovirus antigens.

This TCR derives from a man aged 30 to 39 in good health and CMV-seronegative. The sample taken for sequencing was PBMCs.

For the CDR3, the sequence is CASRKIGDYGYTF. The nucleotide sequence is given as TGCGCCAGCCGGAAAATAGGAGACTATGGCTACACCTTC. The sequence links TRBV4-1 to TRBJ1-2; the D gene remains uncertain. CDR1 MGHRA and CDR2 YSYEKL were looked up in the germline V gene. V and J lose 8 bases and 3 bases, and a span of 13 bases separates them. The CDR3 starts with the cysteine, ends with the phenylalanine, and has 13 residues. Only the CDR3 portion is preserved as DNA: 39 bases, with reading frame beginning at the first base.